The present T cell receptor beta chain was sequenced within a study of blood T cells in healthy people across ages. Study-wide results and limits: Naive and antigen-experienced cells could not be conclusively compared, given unsorted PBMCs.

For the second PCR, which ran for 7 to 11 cycles, a sample-barcoded 5' primer and a J-beta primer mix were used. TCRdb reprocessed the 5' RACE reads with MiXCR, giving one entry per CDR3 protein. The repertoire has about 1.6 million distinct CDR3 sequences, roughly 30% of them found once; the top ten carry roughly 12%. Donors were healthy Caucasian individuals from Russia aged about 6 to 90. At least 7 million PBMCs were isolated per sample. Concerning this clonotype itself: Its target is not known.

The TCR sequence derives from a woman aged 30 to 39 in good health. Sequencing was done on a sample of blood.

The CDR3: CASSLIDSSTNEKLFF. The CDR3 region has the DNA TGTGCCAGCAGCCTCATCGACAGTTCAACTAATGAAAAACTGTTTTTT. V usage is TRBV5-6 and J usage is TRBJ1-4; a weak D match, TRBD1 (5 bases). V lost 4 bases and J lost 0, with 13 bases in between. Germline V gene data show CDR1 as SGHDT and CDR2 as YYEEEE. The CDR3 covers 16 residues.